This T cell receptor (beta chain) was recorded in a study of lymphopenia after photon versus proton radiotherapy. Study-level findings and limits: Post-nadir TCR diversity decline inversely tracked overall survival among those who died.

Generated by immunoSEQ multiplex PCR, the TCRdb table keeps only in-frame clones and is missing some. This sample has about 20,000 clones, with roughly 81% found just once. The germline V and J ends were trimmed by 0 bases and 6 bases, with 9 bases remaining between them. Germline V lookup: CDR1 SGDLS, CDR2 YYNGEE. This CDR3 region has 13 residues. Turning to this clone: Its antigen is unidentified.

This receptor was obtained from a woman between 50 and 59 years old with pancreatic cancer. Sequenced here: peripheral blood, sampled from a patient treated with photon-based radiotherapy. The chain couples TRBV9 to TRBJ1-2; D is uncertain. CDR3 nucleotide sequence: TGTGCCAGCAGCGTAGGTATAACAGATGGCTACACCTTC. This encodes CASSVGITDGYTF.